The 9 T cell receptor beta chains given below trace back to one sample, sequenced in a study of T cells after yellow fever vaccination. TCRdb processed the 5' RACE reads anew with MiXCR; each CDR3 protein has one entry. The sample lists 120,000 or so distinct CDR3 sequences; roughly 15% were seen once. The sequencing used CD8+ T cells sorted from PBMCs, collected 5 days after the yellow fever booster vaccination. These receptors all come from a man aged 18-30 years who received the YFV17D yellow fever vaccine.

The V call is TRBV7-3, the J call TRBJ2-7; 8 positions match TRBD2. The CDR3 is made up of 19 amino acids. V gave up 2 bases and J gave up 3 bases; unmatched junction bases: 18. Germline CDR1 SGHTA, CDR2 FQGTGA. The CDR3 DNA sequence: TGTGCCAGCAGCTTATCCCCCGAACAGCGGGGGACGGCCTTCTACGAGCAGTACGTC. It yields the protein CASSLSPEQRGTAFYEQYV.

This clonotype was seen at least ten times. This chain uses TRBV7-6 with TRBJ2-3; D call uncertain. The V gene lost 1 base and the J gene lost 4 bases, with 9 bases spanning the gap. Germline-derived CDR1 and CDR2 are SGHVS and FNYEAQ. This CDR3 is built from 14 residues. CDR3 in amino acids: CASSLEGESDTQYF. The CDR3 DNA is TGTGCCAGCAGCTTAGAAGGAGAGTCAGATACGCAGTATTTT.

A few counts support this clonotype. This sequence joins TRBV4-3 and TRBJ2-1; 13 bases are shared with TRBD2. The CDR3 runs 14 residues. In germline, CDR1 is LGHNA, CDR2 YSLEER. V shed 6 bases, J shed 8 bases, and the junction held 4 bases outside the gene matches. The CDR3 DNA sequence: TGCGCCAGCAGGACCGGACTAGCGGGGGATGAGCAGTTCTTC. As protein: CASRTGLAGDEQFF.

This chain joins TRBV12-3 or TRBV12-4 and TRBJ2-5; a weak D match, TRBD1 (5 bases). This CDR3 has 18 residues. Trimming stripped 7 bases from V and 0 bases from J, with 24 bases between. CDR3 bases: TGTGCCAGCATCATGTCCTACCTTAGGGGCGATAACCAAGAGACCCAGTACTTC. Translated, it gives CASIMSYLRGDNQETQYF.

There are a few counts of this clonotype. This chain links TRBV6-5 with TRBJ2-7; 16 nucleotides align to TRBD2. Germline CDR1 MNHEY, CDR2 SVGAGI. This CDR3 has 16 residues. Trimming cost V 5 bases and J 6 bases; bases outside gene matches: 7. The CDR3: CASSPGLAGGRIEQYF. The CDR3 DNA reads TGTGCCAGCAGTCCGGGACTAGCGGGGGGGCGGATCGAGCAGTACTTC.

The CDR3: CASSLRPRTTTRGDYGYTF. CDR3 bases: TGTGCCAGCAGCTTACGGCCCCGAACCACAACAAGGGGGGACTATGGCTACACCTTC. The chain employs TRBV7-9 and TRBJ1-2; possibly TRBD1 for D (6 bases). V was pared by 2 bases and J by 3 bases, with 25 bases between. The germline V gene encodes CDR1 SEHNR and CDR2 FQNEAQ (reference sequence). This CDR3 region has 19 residues. Drawing the rest from reference TRBV7-9 and TRBJ1-2, the complete variable domain is DTGVSQNPRHKITKRGQNVTFRCDPISEHNRLYWYRQTLGQGPEFLTYFQNEAQLEKSRLLSDRFSAERPKGSFSTLEIQRTEQGDSAMYLCASSLRPRTTTRGDYGYTFGSGTRLTVV.

The table lists this clonotype with a count of one. The chain joins TRBV7-2 to TRBJ2-3; 9 nucleotides match TRBD2. The CDR3 runs 15 residues. Germline values: CDR1 SGHTA, CDR2 FQGNSA. With V trimmed by 0 bases and J by 7 bases, 5 bases remained unmatched. CDR3 in amino acids: CASSLAGGLAYTQYF. DNA for the CDR3: TGTGCCAGCAGCTTAGCGGGGGGACTAGCATATACGCAGTATTTT. The complete variable domain, with remaining parts taken from reference TRBV7-2 and TRBJ2-3, reads GAGVSQSPSNKVTEKGKDVELRCDPISGHTALYWYRQSLGQGLEFLIYFQGNSAPDKSGLPSDRFSAERTGGSVSTLTIQRTQQEDSAVYLCASSLAGGLAYTQYFGPGTRLTVL.

The chain uses TRBV6-5 and TRBJ1-2; D not resolved. The germline gives CDR1 MNHEY, CDR2 SVGAGI. The CDR3 is 13 residues long. V was trimmed by 6 bases and J by 8 bases, leaving 16 bases between them. As DNA, the CDR3 is TGTGCCAGCAGCCCTGGGCGGGGTGGGGGCTACACCTTC. Residues: CASSPGRGGGYTF.

The sample holds a few counts of this clonotype. The chain carries TRBV9 and TRBJ2-3, with a possible D match to TRBD1 (6 bases). This CDR3 has 14 residues. Deletions cut 0 bases from V and 2 bases from J, with 7 bases between. Germline CDR1 and CDR2: SGDLS and YYNGEE. The CDR3 coding sequence is TGTGCCAGCAGCGTAGAGGGGGACACAGATACGCAGTATTTT. This translates into CASSVEGDTDTQYF.